This T cell receptor (beta chain) was profiled in a study of blood T cell repertoires in COVID-19. Study background: From the United States, Italy and Spain came samples of acute and convalescent COVID-19. Nucleic acid was either cDNA or gDNA, and it came from T cells, B-cell-depleted T cells, or PBMCs.

Authors' methods: Reference gene primer amplification gave nucleated cell count estimates. Here immunoSEQ multiplex PCR was the method, and the copy in TCRdb shows in-frame clones only, minus some. V and J calls and clone size are those listed in that table; D and trimming were worked out from the DNA. The sample includes about 73,000 clones, approximately 83% of them seen just once. The V and J ends lost 0 bases and 8 bases respectively, with 6 bases between them. From germline, CDR1 is KGHDR and CDR2 SFDVKD. The CDR3 length is 13 residues. The TCR originated in a woman aged 55-69 years with acute or convalescent COVID-19. The specimen was peripheral blood. This chain connects TRBV24-1 to TRBJ2-2; perhaps TRBD2 as D (6 bases). The CDR3 bases are TGTGCCACCAGTGATTTGGCGGGGGGGGAGCTGTTTTTT. Encoded protein: CATSDLAGGELFF.